This TCR beta chain was sequenced for a study of beta chain features in type 1 diabetes. The germline V gene has CDR1 LGHNA and CDR2 YSLEER. J was trimmed by 3 bases and V by 0 bases; bases with no gene match: 6. This CDR3 has 16 residues. The isolated RNA, all of it, was reverse transcribed, so expressed TCRB transcripts were what got sequenced. Generated by immunoSEQ multiplex PCR, the TCRdb table keeps only in-frame clones and is missing some. The profile shows roughly 350,000 clones, about 10% of them singletons. The V call is TRBV4-3, the J call TRBJ2-7; 9 bases line up with TRBD2. Sequenced material: naive CD4+ T cells from blood. This receptor was obtained from a woman in her 30s in good health. In DNA form, the CDR3 reads TGCGCCAGCAGCCAAGATGGGGGGACTAGCTACTACGAGCAGTACTTC. Amino acid sequence: CASSQDGGTSYYEQYF.